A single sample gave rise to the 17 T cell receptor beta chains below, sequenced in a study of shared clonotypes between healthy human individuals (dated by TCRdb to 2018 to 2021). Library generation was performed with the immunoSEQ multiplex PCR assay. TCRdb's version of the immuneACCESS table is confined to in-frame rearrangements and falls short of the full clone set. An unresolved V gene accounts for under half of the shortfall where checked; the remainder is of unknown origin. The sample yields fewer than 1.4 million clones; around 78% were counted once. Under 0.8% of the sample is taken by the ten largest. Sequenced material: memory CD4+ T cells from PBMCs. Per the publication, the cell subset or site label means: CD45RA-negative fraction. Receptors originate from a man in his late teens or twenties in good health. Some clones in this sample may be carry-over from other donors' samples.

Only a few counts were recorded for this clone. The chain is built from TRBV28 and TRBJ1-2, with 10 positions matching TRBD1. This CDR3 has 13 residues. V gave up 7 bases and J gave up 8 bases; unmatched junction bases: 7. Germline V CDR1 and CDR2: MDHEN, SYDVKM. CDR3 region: CASNRQGASGYTF. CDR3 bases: TGTGCCAGCAACAGACAGGGGGCGAGCGGCTACACCTTC.

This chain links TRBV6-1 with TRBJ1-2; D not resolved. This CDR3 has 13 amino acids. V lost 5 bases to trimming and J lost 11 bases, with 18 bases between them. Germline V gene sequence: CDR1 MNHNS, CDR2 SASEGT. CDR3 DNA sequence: TGTGCCAGCAGTCGAGAGCCGTTGGGCAGATACACCTTC. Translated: CASSREPLGRYTF.

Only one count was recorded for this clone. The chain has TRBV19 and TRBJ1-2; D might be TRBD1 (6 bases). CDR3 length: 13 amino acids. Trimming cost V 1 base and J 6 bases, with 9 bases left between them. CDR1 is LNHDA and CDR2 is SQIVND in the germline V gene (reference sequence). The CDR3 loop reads CASSIAGDNGYTF. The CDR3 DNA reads TGTGCCAGTAGTATAGCAGGGGATAATGGCTACACCTTC.

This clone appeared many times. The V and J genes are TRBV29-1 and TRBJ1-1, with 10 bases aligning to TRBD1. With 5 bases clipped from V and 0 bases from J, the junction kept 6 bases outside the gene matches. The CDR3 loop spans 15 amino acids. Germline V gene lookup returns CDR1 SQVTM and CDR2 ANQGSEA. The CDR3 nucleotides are TGCAGCGTTTCCCCGGGACAGGGGATGAACACTGAAGCTTTCTTT. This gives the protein CSVSPGQGMNTEAFF.

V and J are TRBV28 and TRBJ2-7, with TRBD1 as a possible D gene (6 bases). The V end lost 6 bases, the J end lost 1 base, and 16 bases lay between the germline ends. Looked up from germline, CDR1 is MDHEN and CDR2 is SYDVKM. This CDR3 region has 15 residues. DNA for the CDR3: TGTGCCAGCAGCCTGACAGGTGCCACTTCCTACGAGCAGTACTTC. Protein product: CASSLTGATSYEQYF.

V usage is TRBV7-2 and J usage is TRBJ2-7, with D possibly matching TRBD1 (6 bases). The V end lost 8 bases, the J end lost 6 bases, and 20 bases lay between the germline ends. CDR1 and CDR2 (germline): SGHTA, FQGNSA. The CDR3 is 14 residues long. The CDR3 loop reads CASRKQGDLPEQYF. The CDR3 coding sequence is TGTGCCAGCCGGAAACAGGGAGACCTCCCCGAGCAGTACTTC.

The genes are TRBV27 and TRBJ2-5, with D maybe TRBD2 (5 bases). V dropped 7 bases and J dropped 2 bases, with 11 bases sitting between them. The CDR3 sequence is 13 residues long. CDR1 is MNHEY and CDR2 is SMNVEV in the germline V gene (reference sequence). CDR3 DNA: TGTGCCAGCACCTCAAGAGGGCAAGAGACCCAGTACTTC. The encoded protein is CASTSRGQETQYF.

In DNA form, the CDR3 reads TGTGCCAGCAGGATAGCGGGAGTCTACAATGAGCAGTTCTTC. It specifies CASRIAGVYNEQFF. This sequence joins TRBV2 and TRBJ2-1; 9 bases are a match to TRBD2. The CDR3 covers 14 residues. V trimming: 6 bases; J trimming: 3 bases; junction bases outside the gene matches: 3. Germline assignment: CDR1 SNHLY and CDR2 FYNNEI.

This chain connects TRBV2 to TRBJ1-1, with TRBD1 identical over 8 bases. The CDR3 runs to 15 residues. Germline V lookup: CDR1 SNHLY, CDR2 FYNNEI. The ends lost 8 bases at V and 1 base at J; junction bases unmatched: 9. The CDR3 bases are TGTGCCAGCGATTTTCAGGGGACAGGGAACACTGAAGCTTTCTTT. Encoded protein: CASDFQGTGNTEAFF. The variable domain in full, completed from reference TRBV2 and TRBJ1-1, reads EPEVTQTPSHQVTQMGQEVILRCVPISNHLYFYWYRQILGQKVEFLVSFYNNEISEKSEIFDDQFSVERPDGSNFTLKIRSTKLEDSAMYFCASDFQGTGNTEAFFGQGTRLTVV.

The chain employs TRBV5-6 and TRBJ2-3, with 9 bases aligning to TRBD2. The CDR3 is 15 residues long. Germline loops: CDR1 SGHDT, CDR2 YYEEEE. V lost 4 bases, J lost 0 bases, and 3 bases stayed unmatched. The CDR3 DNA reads TGTGCCAGCAGCAAGACTAGCGGTAGCACAGATACGCAGTATTTT. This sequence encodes CASSKTSGSTDTQYF.

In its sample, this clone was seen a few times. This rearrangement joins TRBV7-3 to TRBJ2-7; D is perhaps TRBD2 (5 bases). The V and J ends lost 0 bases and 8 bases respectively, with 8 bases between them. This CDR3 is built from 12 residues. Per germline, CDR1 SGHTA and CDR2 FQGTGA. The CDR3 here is CASSLTAGKQYF. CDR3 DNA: TGTGCCAGCAGCTTAACGGCGGGCAAGCAGTACTTC.

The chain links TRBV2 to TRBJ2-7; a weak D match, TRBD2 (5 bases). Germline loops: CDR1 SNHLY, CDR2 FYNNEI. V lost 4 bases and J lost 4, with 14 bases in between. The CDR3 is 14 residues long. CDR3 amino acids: CASSVRSGAYEQYF. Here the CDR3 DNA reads TGTGCCAGCAGTGTGAGGAGCGGTGCGTACGAGCAGTACTTC.

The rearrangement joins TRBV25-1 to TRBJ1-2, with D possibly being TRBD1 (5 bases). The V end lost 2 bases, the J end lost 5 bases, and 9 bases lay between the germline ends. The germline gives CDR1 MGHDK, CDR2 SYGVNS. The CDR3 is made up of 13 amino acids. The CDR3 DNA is TGTGCCAGCAGTGAACCAGGGAAGTATGGCTACACCTTC. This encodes CASSEPGKYGYTF.

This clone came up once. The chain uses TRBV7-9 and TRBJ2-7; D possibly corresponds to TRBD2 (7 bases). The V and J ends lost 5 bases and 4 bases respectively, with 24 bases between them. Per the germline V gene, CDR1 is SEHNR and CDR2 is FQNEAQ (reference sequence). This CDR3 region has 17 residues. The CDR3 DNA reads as TGTGCCAGCAGCCCAGACCGTTCCAGCGGGACAAGATACGAGCAGTACTTC. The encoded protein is CASSPDRSSGTRYEQYF.

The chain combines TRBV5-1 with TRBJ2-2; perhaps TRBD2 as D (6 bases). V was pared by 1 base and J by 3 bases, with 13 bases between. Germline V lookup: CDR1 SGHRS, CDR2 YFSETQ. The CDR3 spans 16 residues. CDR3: CASSLREPHDTGELFF. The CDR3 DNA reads TGCGCCAGCAGCTTGCGGGAGCCACATGACACCGGGGAGCTGTTTTTT.

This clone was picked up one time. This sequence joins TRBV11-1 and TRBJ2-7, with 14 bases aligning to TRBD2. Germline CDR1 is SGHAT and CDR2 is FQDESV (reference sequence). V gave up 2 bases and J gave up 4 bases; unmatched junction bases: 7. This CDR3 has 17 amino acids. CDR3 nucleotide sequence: TGTGCCAGCAGCTTATACGGGACTAGCGGGAGCCGGTACGAGCAGTACTTC. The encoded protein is CASSLYGTSGSRYEQYF.

DNA of the CDR3: TGTGCCAGCAGCCAAGCCCCTTTGGCCAAATACAATGAGCAGTTCTTC. This codes for CASSQAPLAKYNEQFF. The chain uses TRBV14 and TRBJ2-1; D call uncertain. The V gene's germline CDR1 is SGHDN and CDR2 FVKESK. The CDR3 spans 16 residues. With 1 base removed from V and 4 bases from J, the gap between germline ends came to 14 bases.